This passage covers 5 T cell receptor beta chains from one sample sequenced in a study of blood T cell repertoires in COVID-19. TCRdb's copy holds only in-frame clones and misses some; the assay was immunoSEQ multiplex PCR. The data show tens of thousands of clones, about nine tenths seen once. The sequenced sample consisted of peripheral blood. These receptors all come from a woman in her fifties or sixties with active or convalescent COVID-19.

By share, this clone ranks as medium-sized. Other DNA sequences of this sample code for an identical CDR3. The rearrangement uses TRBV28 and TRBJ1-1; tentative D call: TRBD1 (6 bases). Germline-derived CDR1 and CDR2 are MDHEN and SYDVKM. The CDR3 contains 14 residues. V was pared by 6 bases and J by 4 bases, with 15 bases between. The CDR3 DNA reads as TGTGCCAGCAGGATGGCAGGGGCGTTCACTGAAGCTTTCTTT. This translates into CASRMAGAFTEAFF.

Here the CDR3 reads CASSLQGHTEAFF. CDR3 DNA sequence: TGTGCCAGTAGTCTGCAGGGGCACACTGAAGCTTTCTTT. This rearrangement joins TRBV19 to TRBJ1-1; TRBD1 is a possible D gene (6 bases). V lost 5 bases, J lost 3 bases, and 10 bases lay in between. The CDR3 is made up of 13 amino acids. CDR1 and CDR2 from the germline V gene are LNHDA and SQIVND (reference sequence).

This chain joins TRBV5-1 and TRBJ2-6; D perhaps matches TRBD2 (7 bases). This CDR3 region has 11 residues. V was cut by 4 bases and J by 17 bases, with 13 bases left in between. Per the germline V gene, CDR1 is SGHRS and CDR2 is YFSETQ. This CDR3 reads CASSPGGGMTF. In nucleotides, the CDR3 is TGCGCCAGCAGCCCTGGGGGGGGCATGACTTTC.

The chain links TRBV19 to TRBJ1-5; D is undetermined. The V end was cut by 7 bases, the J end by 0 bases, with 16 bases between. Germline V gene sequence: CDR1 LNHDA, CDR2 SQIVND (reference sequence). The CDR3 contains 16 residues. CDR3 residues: CASIPGRRASNQPQHF. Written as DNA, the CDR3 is TGTGCCAGTATCCCCGGGAGGAGAGCTAGCAATCAGCCCCAGCATTTT. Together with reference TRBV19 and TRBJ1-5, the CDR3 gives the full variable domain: DGGITQSPKYLFRKEGQNVTLSCEQNLNHDAMYWYRQDPGQGLRLIYYSQIVNDFQKGDIAEGYSVSREKKESFPLTVTSAQKNPTAFYLCASIPGRRASNQPQHFGDGTRLSIL.

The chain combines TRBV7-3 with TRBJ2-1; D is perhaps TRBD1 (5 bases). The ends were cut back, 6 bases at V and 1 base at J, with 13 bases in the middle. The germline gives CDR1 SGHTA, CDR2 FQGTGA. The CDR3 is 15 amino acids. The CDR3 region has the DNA TGTGCCAGCAGTCCCGGACACCATTCCTACAATGAGCAGTTCTTC. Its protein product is CASSPGHHSYNEQFF. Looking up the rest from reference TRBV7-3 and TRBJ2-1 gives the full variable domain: GAGVSQTPSNKVTEKGKYVELRCDPISGHTALYWYRQSLGQGPEFLIYFQGTGAADDSGLPNDRFFAVRPEGSVSTLKIQRTERGDSAVYLCASSPGHHSYNEQFFGPGTRLTVL.